This is a list of T cell receptor beta chains from one sample in a study of siplizumab effects on memory and regulatory T cells. The repertoire was sequenced with immunoSEQ multiplex PCR; TCRdb's copy has only in-frame clones and lacks some. Among 100,000 or so clones listed, about 91% were seen once. What was sequenced was Tregs sorted from blood. The receptors come from a human donor in good health. CDR3s include the opening cysteine and the closing phenylalanine or tryptophan. Fields, in order: V gene, J gene, clone size, D gene, CDR3 DNA, CDR3 protein. The D gene is left open where the match is weak. Clone size appears in some rows only: once, few, many, or a class for an expanded clone.

TRBV5-1	TRBJ1-5	once	NA	TGCGCCAGCAGCTCAAGGGGGGGGCAGCCCCAGCATTTT	CASSSRGGQPQHF
TRBV27	TRBJ2-1	NA	NA	TGTGCCAGCTGGCTGTTTGGGGGAGCCTACAATGAGCAGTTCTTC	CASWLFGGAYNEQFF
TRBV27	TRBJ2-5	NA	TRBD2	TGTGCCAGCAGTCCCTTTCCCGGCGGGAGAGAGCAAGAGACCCAGTACTTC	CASSPFPGGREQETQYF
TRBV18	TRBJ2-3	NA	TRBD2	TGTGCCAGCTCACCAGGGACTAGCGGGAACACAGATACGCAGTATTTT	CASSPGTSGNTDTQYF
TRBV5-1	TRBJ2-3	once	NA	TGCGCCAGCATGGGTCGCGTGGCGACAGATACGCAGTATTTT	CASMGRVATDTQYF
TRBV7-3	TRBJ2-2	NA	TRBD2	TGTGCCAGCAGCCCTTCTAGCGGGAGGACCTTAAACACCGGGGAGCTGTTTTTT	CASSPSSGRTLNTGELFF
TRBV19	TRBJ2-5	once	NA	TGTGCCAGTAGTATAGCTGGCGGAAAAGAGACCCAGTACTTC	CASSIAGGKETQYF
TRBV6-5	TRBJ2-3	once	TRBD1	TGTGCCAGCAGCTTGACAGGGTCCACAGATACGCAGTATTTT	CASSLTGSTDTQYF
TRBV7-2	TRBJ1-1	NA	NA	TGTGCCAGCAGCTCCCGATCCGTGGGACGTAACACTGAAGCTTTCTTT	CASSSRSVGRNTEAFF
TRBV18	TRBJ2-7	NA	TRBD2	TGTGCCAGCTCAGGGGGGCGCGGGACTAGCGGGAGTTACGCCTACGAGCAGTACTTC	CASSGGRGTSGSYAYEQYF
TRBV21-1	TRBJ2-1	NA	NA	TGTGCCAGCAGCAAATCAAAAGAATCGACTAGCGGAGGACCCTACAATGAGCAGTTCTTC	CASSKSKESTSGGPYNEQFF
TRBV12-2	TRBJ1-4	NA	NA	TGTGCTACCCTCCCGGGGAGGTTGGGGGGAGAAAAACTGTTTTTT	CATLPGRLGGEKLFF
TRBV9	TRBJ2-2	NA	TRBD2	TGTGCCAGCAGCGTAGAAGCGGGAGGGCTTACCGGGGAGCTGTTTTTT	CASSVEAGGLTGELFF
TRBV28	TRBJ1-3	NA	NA	TGTGCCAGCAGTCTCTATGCAGTGGTAGGGACGGGAAACACCATATATTTT	CASSLYAVVGTGNTIYF
TRBV7-9	TRBJ2-1	NA	TRBD2	TGTGCCAGCAGCTTACTCCTAGCGGGGCCCTGGTTGCAGTTCTTC	CASSLLLAGPWLQFF
TRBV21-1	TRBJ2-7	NA	NA	TGTGCCAGCAGCAATGGACTAGCGGGGAGACCCCGGCGCTACGAGCAGTACTTC	CASSNGLAGRPRRYEQYF
TRBV10-2	TRBJ2-1	NA	TRBD2	TGCGCCAGTCAGCTAGCGGGAGGGCCCTGGGAGCAGTTCTTC	CASQLAGGPWEQFF
TRBV18	TRBJ2-1	NA	NA	TGTGCCAGCTCAGTAGGGGCGGTTGAGCAGTTCTTC	CASSVGAVEQFF
TRBV6-5	TRBJ2-5	NA	TRBD2	TGTGCCAGCAGTTACGGACTAGCCGGGACCCAGTACTTC	CASSYGLAGTQYF
TRBV27	TRBJ2-7	NA	TRBD1	TGTGCCAGCAGTTTCCGGGGACAGGGCTACGAGCAGTACTTC	CASSFRGQGYEQYF
TRBV27	TRBJ1-1	NA	NA	TGTGCCAGCAGTTTGGGCCAGAACACTGAAGCTTTCTTT	CASSLGQNTEAFF
TRBV11-3	TRBJ2-2	NA	NA	TGTGCCAGCAGCTTATTTCGGGGCTCCACGAACACCGGGGAGCTGTTTTTT	CASSLFRGSTNTGELFF
TRBV18	TRBJ2-1	NA	TRBD1	TGTGCCAGCTCACCACTAAAAACAGGGGTAAATGAGCAGTTCTTC	CASSPLKTGVNEQFF
TRBV29-1	TRBJ1-4	NA	TRBD1	TGCAGCGCCCGACAGGGCAAGGGTGAAAAACTGTTTTTT	CSARQGKGEKLFF
TRBV5-4	TRBJ2-5	NA	NA	TGTGCCAGCAGCTTGATGAAAGGCAAAGAGACCCAGTACTTC	CASSLMKGKETQYF
TRBV2	TRBJ2-7	NA	TRBD1	TGTGCCAGCCAAGGTAGGGGACAGGGGATTTGGGAGCAGTACTTC	CASQGRGQGIWEQYF
TRBV4-1	TRBJ2-7	NA	TRBD1	TGCGCCAGCAGCCAAGAAACAGGGGGTAGTATCCGCGAGCAGTACTTC	CASSQETGGSIREQYF
TRBV5-5	TRBJ2-2	NA	NA	TGTGCCAGCAGCATTGGTAACACCGGGGAGCTGTTTTTT	CASSIGNTGELFF
TRBV9	TRBJ2-7	NA	NA	TGTGCCAGCAGCGTAGGTCTAGCGAGCTACGAGCAGTACTTC	CASSVGLASYEQYF
TRBV5-1	TRBJ1-2	NA	TRBD1	TGCGCCAGCAGCCAGGACAGGGCGGATGGCTACACCTTC	CASSQDRADGYTF
TRBV10-1	TRBJ2-3	NA	NA	TGCGCCAGCAGCCCTATACAGGGTGTGGGCACAGATACGCAGTATTTT	CASSPIQGVGTDTQYF
TRBV4-2	TRBJ1-2	NA	NA	TGTGCCAGCAGCCAAGAGACGGGGGATCAAGAGTACTATGGCTACACCTTC	CASSQETGDQEYYGYTF
TRBV5-1	TRBJ2-1	NA	NA	TGCGCCAGCAGCTTGGAGCGGAGCTCCAATGAGCAGTTCTTC	CASSLERSSNEQFF
TRBV7-9	TRBJ1-2	NA	TRBD1	TGTGCCAGCAGCGATTCAGGGGGAGAAGGAGGCTACACCTTC	CASSDSGGEGGYTF
TRBV4-2	TRBJ1-2	NA	NA	TGTGCCAGCAGCCAAACCAATTATGGCTACACCTTC	CASSQTNYGYTF
TRBV6-9	TRBJ2-7	NA	NA	TGTGCCAGCAGTTACGAGGGAAGCTCCTACGAGCAGTACTTC	CASSYEGSSYEQYF